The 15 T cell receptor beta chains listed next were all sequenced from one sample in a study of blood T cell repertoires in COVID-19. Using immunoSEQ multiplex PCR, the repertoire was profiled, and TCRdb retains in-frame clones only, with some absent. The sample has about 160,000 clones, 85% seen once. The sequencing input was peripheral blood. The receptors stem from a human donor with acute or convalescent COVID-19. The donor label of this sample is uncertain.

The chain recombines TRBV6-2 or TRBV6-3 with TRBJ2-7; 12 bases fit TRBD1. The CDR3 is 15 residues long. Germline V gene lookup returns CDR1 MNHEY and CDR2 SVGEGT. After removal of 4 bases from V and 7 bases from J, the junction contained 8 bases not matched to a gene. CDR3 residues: CASSSPGQGAQEQYF. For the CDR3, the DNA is TGTGCCAGCAGTTCACCGGGACAGGGGGCGCAGGAGCAGTACTTC.

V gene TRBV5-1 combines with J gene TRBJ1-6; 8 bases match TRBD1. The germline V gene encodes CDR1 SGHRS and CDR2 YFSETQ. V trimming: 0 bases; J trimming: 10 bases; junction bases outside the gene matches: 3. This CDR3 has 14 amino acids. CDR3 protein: CASSLGQGLSPLHF. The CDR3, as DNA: TGCGCCAGCAGCTTGGGACAGGGGTTGTCACCCCTCCACTTT.

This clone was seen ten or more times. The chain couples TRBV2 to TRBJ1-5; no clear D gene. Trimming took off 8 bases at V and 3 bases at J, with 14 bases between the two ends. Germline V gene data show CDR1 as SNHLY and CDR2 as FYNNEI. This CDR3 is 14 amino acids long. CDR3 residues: CASEVRRANQPQHF. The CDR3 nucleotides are TGTGCCAGCGAGGTACGGAGGGCCAATCAGCCCCAGCATTTT.

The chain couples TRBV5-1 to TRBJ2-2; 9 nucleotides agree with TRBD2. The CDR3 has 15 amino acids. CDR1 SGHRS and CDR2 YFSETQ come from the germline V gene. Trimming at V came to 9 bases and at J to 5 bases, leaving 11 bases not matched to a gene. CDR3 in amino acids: CATSSGGLQTGELFF. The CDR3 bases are TGCGCCACCTCGAGCGGGGGGCTACAGACCGGGGAGCTGTTTTTT. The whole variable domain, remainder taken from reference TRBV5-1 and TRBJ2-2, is KAGVTQTPRYLIKTRGQQVTLSCSPISGHRSVSWYQQTPGQGLQFLFEYFSETQRNKGNFPGRFSGRQFSNSRSEMNVSTLELGDSALYLCATSSGGLQTGELFFGEGSRLTVL.

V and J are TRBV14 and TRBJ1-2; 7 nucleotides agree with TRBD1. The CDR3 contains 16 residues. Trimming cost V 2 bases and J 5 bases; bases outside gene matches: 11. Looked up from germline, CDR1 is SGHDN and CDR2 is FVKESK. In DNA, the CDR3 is TGTGCCAGCAGCCAACGGACAGGCCACCTGGAGTATGGCTACACCTTC. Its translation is CASSQRTGHLEYGYTF.

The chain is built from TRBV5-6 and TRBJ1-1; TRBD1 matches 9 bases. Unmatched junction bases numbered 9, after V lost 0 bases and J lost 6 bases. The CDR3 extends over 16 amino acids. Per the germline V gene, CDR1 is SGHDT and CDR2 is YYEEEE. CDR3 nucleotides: TGTGCCAGCAGCTTGGGGGGGACAGGGAAGGTTGCTGAAGCTTTCTTT. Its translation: CASSLGGTGKVAEAFF.

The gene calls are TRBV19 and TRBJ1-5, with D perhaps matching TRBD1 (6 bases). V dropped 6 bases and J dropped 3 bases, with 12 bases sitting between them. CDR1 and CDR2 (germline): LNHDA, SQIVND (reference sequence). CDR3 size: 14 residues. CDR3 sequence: CASSQDSYNQPQHF. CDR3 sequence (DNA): TGTGCCAGTAGCCAGGACAGCTACAATCAGCCCCAGCATTTT.

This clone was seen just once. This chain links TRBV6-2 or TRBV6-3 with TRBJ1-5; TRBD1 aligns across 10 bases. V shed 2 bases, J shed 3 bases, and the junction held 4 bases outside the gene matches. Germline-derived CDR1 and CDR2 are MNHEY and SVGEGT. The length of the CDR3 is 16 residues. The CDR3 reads CASSYETGGFNQPQHF. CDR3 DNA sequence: TGTGCCAGCAGTTACGAGACAGGGGGCTTCAATCAGCCCCAGCATTTT.

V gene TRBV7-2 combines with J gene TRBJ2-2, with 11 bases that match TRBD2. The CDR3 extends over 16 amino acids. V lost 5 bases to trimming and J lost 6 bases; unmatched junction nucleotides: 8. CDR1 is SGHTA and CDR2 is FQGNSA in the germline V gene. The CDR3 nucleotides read TGTGCCAGCAGCATTATTAGTAGCGGGGGGGCCGGGGAGCTGTTTTTT. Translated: CASSIISSGGAGELFF.

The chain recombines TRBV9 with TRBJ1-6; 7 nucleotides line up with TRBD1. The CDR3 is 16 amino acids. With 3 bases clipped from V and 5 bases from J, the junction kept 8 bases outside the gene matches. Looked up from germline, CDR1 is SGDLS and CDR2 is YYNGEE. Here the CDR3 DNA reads TGTGCCAGCAGCGGCCGCTCAGGGACAGATAATTCACCCCTCCACTTT. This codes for CASSGRSGTDNSPLHF. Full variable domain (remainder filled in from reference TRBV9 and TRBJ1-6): DSGVTQTPKHLITATGQRVTLRCSPRSGDLSVYWYQQSLDQGLQFLIQYYNGEERAKGNILERFSAQQFPDLHSELNLSSLELGDSALYFCASSGRSGTDNSPLHFGNGTRLTVT.

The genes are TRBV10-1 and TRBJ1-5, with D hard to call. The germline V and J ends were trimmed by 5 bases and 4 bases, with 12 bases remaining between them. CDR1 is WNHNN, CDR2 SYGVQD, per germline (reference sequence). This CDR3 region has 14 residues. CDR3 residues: CASSTVWANQPQHF. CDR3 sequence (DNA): TGCGCCAGCAGTACAGTCTGGGCGAATCAGCCCCAGCATTTT.

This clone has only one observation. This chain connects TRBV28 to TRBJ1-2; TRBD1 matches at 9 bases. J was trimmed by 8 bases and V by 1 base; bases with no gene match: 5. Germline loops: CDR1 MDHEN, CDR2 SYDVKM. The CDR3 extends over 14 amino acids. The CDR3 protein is CASSLYRQGEGYTF. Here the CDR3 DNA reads TGTGCCAGCAGTTTATATAGACAGGGGGAAGGCTACACCTTC.

The CDR3: CASSLVGQRYGYTF. Here the CDR3 DNA reads TGTGCCAGCAGCTTAGTGGGACAGAGGTATGGCTACACCTTC. The gene calls are TRBV7-9 and TRBJ1-2, with 7 bases aligning to TRBD1. The germline CDR1 and CDR2 sequences are SEHNR and FQNEAQ (reference sequence). CDR3 size: 14 residues. With V trimmed by 1 base and J by 5 bases, 4 bases remained unmatched.

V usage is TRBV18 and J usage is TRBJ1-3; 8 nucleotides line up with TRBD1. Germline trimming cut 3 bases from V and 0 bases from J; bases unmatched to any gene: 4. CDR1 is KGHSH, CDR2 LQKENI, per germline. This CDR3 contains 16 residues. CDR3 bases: TGTGCCAGCTCACCGCCGGGACAGGCCTCTGGAAACACCATATATTTT. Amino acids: CASSPPGQASGNTIYF.

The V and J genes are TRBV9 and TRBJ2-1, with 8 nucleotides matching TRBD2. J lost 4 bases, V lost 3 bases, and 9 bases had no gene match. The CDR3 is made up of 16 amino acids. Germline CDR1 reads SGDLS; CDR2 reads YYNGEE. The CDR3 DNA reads TGTGCCAGCAGCGCCAGAGCGGGAGTGACTTACAATGAGCAGTTCTTC. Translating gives CASSARAGVTYNEQFF.